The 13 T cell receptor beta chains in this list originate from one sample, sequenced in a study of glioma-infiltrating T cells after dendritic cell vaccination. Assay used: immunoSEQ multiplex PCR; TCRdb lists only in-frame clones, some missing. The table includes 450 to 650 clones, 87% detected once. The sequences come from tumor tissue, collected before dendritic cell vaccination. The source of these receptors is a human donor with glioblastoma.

CDR3 DNA: TGTGCCAGCAGTTCTATGAGACAGGGGGCGGCAGATACGCAGTATTTT. This sequence encodes CASSSMRQGAADTQYF. The gene calls are TRBV6-5 and TRBJ2-3; 10 bases are a match to TRBD1. Germline assignment: CDR1 MNHEY and CDR2 SVGAGI. The junction had 8 bases not matched to a gene; V was cut back by 4 bases and J by 4 bases. This CDR3 has 16 amino acids.

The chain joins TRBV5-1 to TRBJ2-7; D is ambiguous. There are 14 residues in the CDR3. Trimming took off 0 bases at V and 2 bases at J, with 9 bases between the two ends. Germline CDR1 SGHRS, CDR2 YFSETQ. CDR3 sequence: CASSLVQFPYEQYF. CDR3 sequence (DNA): TGCGCCAGCAGCTTGGTCCAGTTCCCCTACGAGCAGTACTTC.

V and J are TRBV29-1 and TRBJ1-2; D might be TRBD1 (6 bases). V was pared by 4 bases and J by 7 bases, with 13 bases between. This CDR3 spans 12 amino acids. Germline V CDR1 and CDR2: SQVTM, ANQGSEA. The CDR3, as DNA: TGCAGCGTTGGGGAGGGGGGGGCTGGCTACACCTTC. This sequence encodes CSVGEGGAGYTF.

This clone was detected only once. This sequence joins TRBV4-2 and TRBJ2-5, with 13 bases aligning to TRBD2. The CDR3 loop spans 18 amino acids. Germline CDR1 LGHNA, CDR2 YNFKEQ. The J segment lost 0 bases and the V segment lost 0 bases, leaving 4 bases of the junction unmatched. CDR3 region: CASSQEGGTSGDQETQYF. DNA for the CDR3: TGTGCCAGCAGCCAAGAGGGGGGGACTAGCGGGGACCAAGAGACCCAGTACTTC.

This CDR3 reads CASIPSRGPSSGNTIYF. The CDR3 region has the DNA TGCGCCAGCATTCCGAGTCGAGGGCCGAGCTCTGGAAACACCATATATTTT. The genes are TRBV23-1 and TRBJ1-3; D is uncertain. TRBV23-1 carries the ORF label, with uncertain function. The CDR3 covers 17 residues. Trimming removed 7 bases at V and 0 bases at J, with 19 bases between.

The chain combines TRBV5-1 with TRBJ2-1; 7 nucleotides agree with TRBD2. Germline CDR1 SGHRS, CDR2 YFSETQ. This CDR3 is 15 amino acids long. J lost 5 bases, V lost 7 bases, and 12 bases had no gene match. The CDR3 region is CASQARGGEHNEQFF. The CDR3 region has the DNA TGCGCCAGCCAAGCCCGGGGAGGGGAACACAATGAGCAGTTCTTC.

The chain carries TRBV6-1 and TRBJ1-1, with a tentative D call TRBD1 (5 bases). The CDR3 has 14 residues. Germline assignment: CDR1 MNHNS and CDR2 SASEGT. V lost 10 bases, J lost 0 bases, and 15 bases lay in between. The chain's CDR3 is CAIKGGTVNTEAFF. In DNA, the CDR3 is TGTGCCATAAAAGGAGGGACGGTGAACACTGAAGCTTTCTTT.

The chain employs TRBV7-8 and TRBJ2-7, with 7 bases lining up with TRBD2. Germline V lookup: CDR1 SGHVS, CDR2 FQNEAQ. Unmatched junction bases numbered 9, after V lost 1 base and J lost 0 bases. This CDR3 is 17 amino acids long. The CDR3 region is CASSLGTGGISSYEQYF. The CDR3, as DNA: TGTGCCAGCAGCTTAGGGACCGGGGGGATAAGCTCCTACGAGCAGTACTTC.

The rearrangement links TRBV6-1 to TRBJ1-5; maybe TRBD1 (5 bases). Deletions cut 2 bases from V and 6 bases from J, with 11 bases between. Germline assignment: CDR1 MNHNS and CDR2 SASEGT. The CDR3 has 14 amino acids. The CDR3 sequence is CASSETGAFQPQHF. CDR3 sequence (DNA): TGTGCCAGCAGTGAAACTGGGGCCTTTCAGCCCCAGCATTTT.

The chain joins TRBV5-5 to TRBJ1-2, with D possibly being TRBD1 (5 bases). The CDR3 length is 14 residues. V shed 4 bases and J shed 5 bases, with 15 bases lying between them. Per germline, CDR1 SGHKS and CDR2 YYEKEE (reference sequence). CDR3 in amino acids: CASSASGGPYGYTF. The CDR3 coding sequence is TGTGCCAGCAGCGCGAGCGGGGGTCCTTATGGCTACACCTTC.

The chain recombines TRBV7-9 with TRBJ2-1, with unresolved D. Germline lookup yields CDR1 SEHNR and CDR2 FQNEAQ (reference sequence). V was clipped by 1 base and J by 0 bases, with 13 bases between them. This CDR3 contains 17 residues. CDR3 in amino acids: CASSLVGKQSSYNEQFF. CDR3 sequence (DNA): TGTGCCAGCAGCTTAGTGGGCAAACAGAGCTCCTACAATGAGCAGTTCTTC.

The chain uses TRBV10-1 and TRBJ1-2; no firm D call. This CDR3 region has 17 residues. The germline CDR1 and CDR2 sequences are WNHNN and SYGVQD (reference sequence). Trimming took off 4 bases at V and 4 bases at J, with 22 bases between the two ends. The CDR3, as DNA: TGCGCCAGCAGTGGACAAAAAGGATCGCGAAAGACCTATGGCTACACCTTC. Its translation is CASSGQKGSRKTYGYTF.

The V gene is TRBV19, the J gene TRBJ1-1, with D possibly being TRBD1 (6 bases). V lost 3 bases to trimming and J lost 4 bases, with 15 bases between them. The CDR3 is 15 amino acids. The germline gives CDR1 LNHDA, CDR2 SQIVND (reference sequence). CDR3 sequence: CASSISGGAGTEAFF. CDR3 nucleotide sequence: TGTGCCAGTAGTATTTCTGGGGGGGCCGGCACTGAAGCTTTCTTT.